Below, one T cell receptor (beta chain) is given with its context. Its target is not known. Trimming pared 4 bases from V and 4 bases from J, leaving 11 bases between. The CDR3 covers 13 residues. Germline V gene sequence: CDR1 PRHDT, CDR2 FYEKMQ (reference sequence). This sample is part of a study of cytomegalovirus exposure and HLA in healthy donors. Study background: Within an early data release were 65 million to 90 million unique TCRs drawn from HLA-typed donors. The study's findings and limits: A later analysis found that most CMV-associated TCR beta chains appeared HLA-restricted. Later analysis found that TCR beta chains associated with HLA were more clonally expanded than other, equally common chains.

PCR involved 60 Vbeta and 13 Jbeta primers. The table came from immunoSEQ multiplex PCR; TCRdb's copy has only in-frame clones and leaves some out. The repertoire holds under 200,000 clones, approximately 85% seen once, with around 2.3% in the top ten. The sequence was obtained from a woman aged 45-65 years in good health and CMV-seronegative. Sequencing was done on a sample of PBMCs. The chain is built from TRBV13 and TRBJ2-7, with D possibly TRBD2 on 6 matching bases. The CDR3 loop is CASSSRGGYEQYF. The DNA for the CDR3 is TGTGCCAGCAGCTCCCGTGGAGGGTACGAGCAGTACTTC.